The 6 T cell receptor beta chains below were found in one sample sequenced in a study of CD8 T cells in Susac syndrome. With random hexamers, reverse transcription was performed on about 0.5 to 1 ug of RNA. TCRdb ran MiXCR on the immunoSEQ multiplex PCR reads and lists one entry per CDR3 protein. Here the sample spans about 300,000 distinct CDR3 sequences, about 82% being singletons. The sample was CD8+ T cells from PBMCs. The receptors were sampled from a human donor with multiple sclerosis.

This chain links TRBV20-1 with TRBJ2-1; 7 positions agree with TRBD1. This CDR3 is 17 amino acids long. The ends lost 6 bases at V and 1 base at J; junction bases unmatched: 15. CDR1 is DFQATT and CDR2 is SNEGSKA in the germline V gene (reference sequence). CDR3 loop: CSAMIGQARISYNEQFF. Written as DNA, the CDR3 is TGCAGTGCGATGATAGGACAGGCCAGGATATCCTACAATGAGCAGTTCTTC.

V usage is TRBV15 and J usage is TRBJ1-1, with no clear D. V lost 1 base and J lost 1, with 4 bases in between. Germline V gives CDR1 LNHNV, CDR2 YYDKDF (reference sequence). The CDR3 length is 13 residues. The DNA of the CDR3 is TGTGCCACCAGCAGAGTGGAGAACACTGAAGCTTTCTTT. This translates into CATSRVENTEAFF. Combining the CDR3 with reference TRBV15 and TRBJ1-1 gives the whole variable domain DAMVIQNPRYQVTQFGKPVTLSCSQTLNHNVMYWYQQKSSQAPKLLFHYYDKDFNNEADTPDNFQSRRPNTSFCFLDIRSPGLGDTAMYLCATSRVENTEAFFGQGTRLTVV.

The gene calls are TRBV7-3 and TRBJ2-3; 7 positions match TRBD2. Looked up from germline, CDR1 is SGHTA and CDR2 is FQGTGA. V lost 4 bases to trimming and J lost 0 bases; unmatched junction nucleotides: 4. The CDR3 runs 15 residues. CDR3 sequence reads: CASSSLALSTDTQYF. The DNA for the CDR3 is TGTGCCAGCAGCTCACTAGCGCTAAGCACAGATACGCAGTATTTT.

The CDR3 DNA follows: TGTGCCAGTAGTATACTAGCCCACAATGAGCAGTTCTTC. Protein: CASSILAHNEQFF. The chain employs TRBV19 and TRBJ2-1, with a tentative D call TRBD2 (5 bases). Trimming took off 2 bases at V and 5 bases at J, with 7 bases between the two ends. The germline V gene encodes CDR1 LNHDA and CDR2 SQIVND (reference sequence). The CDR3 contains 13 residues. Based on the CDR3 plus reference TRBV19 and TRBJ2-1, the full variable domain is DGGITQSPKYLFRKEGQNVTLSCEQNLNHDAMYWYRQDPGQGLRLIYYSQIVNDFQKGDIAEGYSVSREKKESFPLTVTSAQKNPTAFYLCASSILAHNEQFFGPGTRLTVL.

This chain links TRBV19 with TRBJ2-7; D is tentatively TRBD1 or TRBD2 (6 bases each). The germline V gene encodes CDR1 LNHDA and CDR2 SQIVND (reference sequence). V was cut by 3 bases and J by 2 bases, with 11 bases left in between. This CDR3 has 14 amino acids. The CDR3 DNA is TGTGCCAGTAGTATCGGGGGCCCTACCTACGAGCAGTACTTC. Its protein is CASSIGGPTYEQYF.

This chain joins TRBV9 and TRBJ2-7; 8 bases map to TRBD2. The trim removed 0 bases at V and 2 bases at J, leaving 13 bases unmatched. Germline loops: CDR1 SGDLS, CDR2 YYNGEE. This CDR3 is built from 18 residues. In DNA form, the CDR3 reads TGTGCCAGCAGCGTAGGGGCCCCCGGGACTAGTCTTCCCTACGAGCAGTACTTC. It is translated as CASSVGAPGTSLPYEQYF. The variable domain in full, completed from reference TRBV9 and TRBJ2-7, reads DSGVTQTPKHLITATGQRVTLRCSPRSGDLSVYWYQQSLDQGLQFLIQYYNGEERAKGNILERFSAQQFPDLHSELNLSSLELGDSALYFCASSVGAPGTSLPYEQYFGPGTRLTVT.